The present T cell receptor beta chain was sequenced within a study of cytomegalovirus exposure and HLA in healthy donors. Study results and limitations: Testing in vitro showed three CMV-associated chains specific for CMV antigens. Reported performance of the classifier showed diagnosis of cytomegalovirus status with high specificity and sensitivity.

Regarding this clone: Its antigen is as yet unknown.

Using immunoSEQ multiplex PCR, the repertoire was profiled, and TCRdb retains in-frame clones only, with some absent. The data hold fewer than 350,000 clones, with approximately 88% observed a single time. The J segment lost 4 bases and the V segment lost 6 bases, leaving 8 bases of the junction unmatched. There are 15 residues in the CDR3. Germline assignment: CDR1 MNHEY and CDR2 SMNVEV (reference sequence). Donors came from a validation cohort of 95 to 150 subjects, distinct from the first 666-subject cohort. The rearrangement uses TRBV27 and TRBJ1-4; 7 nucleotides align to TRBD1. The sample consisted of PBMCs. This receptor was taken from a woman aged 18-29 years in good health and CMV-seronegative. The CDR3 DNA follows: TGTGCCAGCAGCCAGACGGGACAGTTTAATGAAAAACTGTTTTTT. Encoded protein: CASSQTGQFNEKLFF.